This T cell receptor beta chain was observed in a study of early T cells in non-severe SARS-CoV-2 infection. In the study overall: Bulk RNA taken from unsorted whole blood was sequenced, leaving chains unpaired.

General study results and limits: Matching against VDJdb likely underestimated virus-specific expansions, favoring anti-spike CD8.

TCRdb re-called the 5' RACE reads through MiXCR, storing one row per CDR3 protein. This table holds about 22,000 distinct CDR3 sequences, more than 3.5% found once. Per the germline V gene, CDR1 is SGHTA and CDR2 is FQGNSA. Losses at the gene ends were 4 bases for V and 4 bases for J; bases not matched to a gene: 5. CDR3 length equals 15 residues. Remarks on this clonotype: The antigen is not known.

This clonotype was obtained from an adult who was a healthcare worker with PCR-confirmed SARS-CoV-2 infection or an uninfected control (not recorded which). The source material was whole blood. The chain recombines TRBV7-2 with TRBJ2-5, with TRBD2 identical over 11 bases. DNA for the CDR3: TGTGCCAGCAGCTCCCGGACTAGCGGGTTAGAGACCCAGTACTTC. Its protein is CASSSRTSGLETQYF.